Listed here are 27 T cell receptor beta chains from one sample, sequenced in a study of shared clonotypes between healthy human individuals. Sequencing used immunoSEQ multiplex PCR; TCRdb keeps in-frame clones, though not all of them. Of about 2.2 million clones in the sample, over 85% were seen once. CD8 cells classed as naive were CD45RO-negative and positively selected for CCR7, excluding terminally differentiated effector memory CD45RA+ cells. The sequenced sample was naive CD8+ T cells from PBMCs. These receptor sequences come from a man aged 18 to 29 in good health. Some clones in this sample may be carry-over from other donors' samples.

The chain employs TRBV28 and TRBJ1-5, with D uncertain. The CDR3 has 13 amino acids. Germline V CDR1 and CDR2: MDHEN, SYDVKM. Deletions cut 4 bases from V and 0 bases from J, with 4 bases between. The CDR3 nucleotides are TGTGCCAGCAGTTATTATAGCAATCAGCCCCAGCATTTT. Residues: CASSYYSNQPQHF.

The chain couples TRBV29-1 to TRBJ1-5, with D tentatively TRBD1 (5 bases). The germline V and J ends were trimmed by 4 bases and 4 bases, with 17 bases remaining between them. This CDR3 has 15 residues. Germline V gene lookup returns CDR1 SQVTM and CDR2 ANQGSEA. In DNA, the CDR3 is TGCAGCGTTGTCCTTGACGGGGCTTTAAATCAGCCCCAGCATTTT. Translation gives CSVVLDGALNQPQHF.

The CDR3 loop is CASDRQGNQPQHF. The CDR3 coding sequence is TGTGCCAGTGATAGACAGGGCAATCAGCCCCAGCATTTT. This sequence joins TRBV19 and TRBJ1-5; TRBD1 is a possible D gene (6 bases). Germline V gene lookup returns CDR1 LNHDA and CDR2 SQIVND (reference sequence). The ends were cut back, 8 bases at V and 2 bases at J, with 10 bases in the middle. The CDR3 length is 13 residues.

This clone was seen once. Here the CDR3 reads CASSPTTGAFTEAFF. The CDR3 nucleotides are TGTGCCAGCAGTCCTACTACGGGGGCCTTCACTGAAGCTTTCTTT. The V gene is TRBV6-1, the J gene TRBJ1-1; D might be TRBD1 (6 bases). Trimming took 5 bases from V and 4 from J, leaving 17 bases between them. Per germline, CDR1 MNHNS and CDR2 SASEGT. The CDR3 sequence is 15 residues long.

V gene TRBV10-1 combines with J gene TRBJ2-7; 9 bases are shared with TRBD1. Trimming cost V 6 bases and J 3 bases; bases outside gene matches: 6. Per the germline V gene, CDR1 is WNHNN and CDR2 is SYGVQD (reference sequence). The CDR3 is made up of 14 amino acids. The CDR3, as DNA: TGCGCCAGCAGCGACAGGGGGATGGGCTACGAGCAGTACTTC. This translates into CASSDRGMGYEQYF.

The genes are TRBV5-6 and TRBJ2-1, with 9 nucleotides matching TRBD1. V lost 2 bases and J lost 4; bases outside the gene matches: 7. Germline lookup yields CDR1 SGHDT and CDR2 YYEEEE. The CDR3 totals 16 residues. CDR3 DNA sequence: TGTGCCAGCAGCTTTGACAGGGGGTTGCGATACAATGAGCAGTTCTTC. Translated, it gives CASSFDRGLRYNEQFF.

The chain uses TRBV9 and TRBJ2-1; 7 bases match TRBD2. Germline-derived CDR1 and CDR2 are SGDLS and YYNGEE. The CDR3 is made up of 16 amino acids. Trimming at V came to 1 base and at J to 5 bases, leaving 9 bases not matched to a gene. In DNA form, the CDR3 reads TGTGCCAGCAGCGTATACGGGAGCGGGACGGACAATGAGCAGTTCTTC. It specifies CASSVYGSGTDNEQFF. Complete variable domain (other parts from reference TRBV9 and TRBJ2-1): DSGVTQTPKHLITATGQRVTLRCSPRSGDLSVYWYQQSLDQGLQFLIQYYNGEERAKGNILERFSAQQFPDLHSELNLSSLELGDSALYFCASSVYGSGTDNEQFFGPGTRLTVL.

The chain joins TRBV4-1 to TRBJ2-7; 7 bases match TRBD2. CDR1 and CDR2 (germline): MGHRA, YSYEKL. The CDR3 is 15 amino acids. J gave up 2 bases and V 2 bases, and 6 bases lay outside the gene matches. The DNA of the CDR3 is TGCGCCAGCAGCCAAAATGCGGGAGCAGCCTACGAGCAGTACTTC. Protein: CASSQNAGAAYEQYF.

The CDR3 DNA reads TGTGCCAGCAGACCCATATTGGGGGGTGAGCAGTTCTTC. Translation: CASRPILGGEQFF. The chain links TRBV5-4 to TRBJ2-1; possible D gene TRBD2, 6 bases. The CDR3 extends over 13 amino acids. The germline V and J ends were trimmed by 5 bases and 9 bases, with 15 bases remaining between them. The germline CDR1 and CDR2 sequences are SGHNT and YYREEE (reference sequence).

Turning to this clone: The sample contains more than one DNA sequence encoding this CDR3. The chain couples TRBV5-1 to TRBJ2-1; D is unclear. The CDR3 spans 12 residues. Germline lookup yields CDR1 SGHRS and CDR2 YFSETQ. Trimming pared 0 bases from V and 5 bases from J, leaving 3 bases between. CDR3 in amino acids: CASSLGHNEQFF. The CDR3 bases are TGCGCCAGCAGCTTGGGACACAATGAGCAGTTCTTC.

The rearrangement links TRBV7-9 to TRBJ1-2; D not certain. Germline CDR1 and CDR2: SEHNR and FQNEAQ (reference sequence). The CDR3 contains 16 residues. V shed 5 bases and J shed 2 bases, with 18 bases lying between them. For the CDR3, the DNA is TGTGCCAGCAGCGGTCCGGCTAGCATCCTAAACTATGGCTACACCTTC. Its protein is CASSGPASILNYGYTF.

The V gene is TRBV14, the J gene TRBJ1-1; D is unresolved. Trimming cost V 4 bases and J 6 bases, with 9 bases left between them. CDR3 length equals 12 residues. Germline lookup yields CDR1 SGHDN and CDR2 FVKESK. The CDR3 bases are TGTGCCAGCAGCCCGATTGGACCTGAAGCTTTCTTT. It specifies CASSPIGPEAFF. Full variable domain (missing parts from reference TRBV14 and TRBJ1-1): EAGVTQFPSHSVIEKGQTVTLRCDPISGHDNLYWYRRVMGKEIKFLLHFVKESKQDESGMPNNRFLAERTGGTYSTLKVQPAELEDSGVYFCASSPIGPEAFFGQGTRLTVV.

The chain employs TRBV6-6 and TRBJ2-7; the D gene could be TRBD1 or TRBD2 (5 bases each). CDR3 length equals 14 residues. V was cut by 2 bases and J by 2 bases, with 10 bases left in between. Germline V CDR1 and CDR2: MNHNY, SVGAGI (reference sequence). The chain's CDR3 is CASSYGGNTYEQYF. CDR3 in DNA: TGTGCCAGCAGTTACGGGGGAAATACCTACGAGCAGTACTTC.

The CDR3 coding sequence is TGTGCCAGCAGGCAGGGGCCTGAAGCTTTCTTT. This codes for CASRQGPEAFF. The chain has TRBV6-1 and TRBJ1-1; the D gene is possibly TRBD1 (6 bases). The CDR3 covers 11 residues. Germline V gives CDR1 MNHNS, CDR2 SASEGT. V gave up 6 bases and J gave up 6 bases, with 8 bases separating them.

The chain uses TRBV7-2 and TRBJ2-3, with 9 bases that match TRBD2. Germline CDR1 reads SGHTA; CDR2 reads FQGNSA. Unmatched junction bases numbered 10, after V lost 5 bases and J lost 1 base. CDR3 length equals 17 residues. The DNA of the CDR3 is TGTGCCAGCAGCCAGCCCCTAGCGGGACCTCGCACAGATACGCAGTATTTT. Its protein product is CASSQPLAGPRTDTQYF.

The gene calls are TRBV9 and TRBJ2-5; 7 nucleotides match TRBD1. Trimming removed 0 bases from V and 2 bases from J; junction bases left unmatched: 16. The germline CDR1 and CDR2 sequences are SGDLS and YYNGEE. The CDR3 runs to 19 residues. This chain's CDR3 is CASSVALLNEQGNQETQYF. In nucleotides, the CDR3 is TGTGCCAGCAGCGTAGCCCTCCTGAACGAACAGGGGAATCAAGAGACCCAGTACTTC. Drawing the rest from reference TRBV9 and TRBJ2-5, the complete variable domain is DSGVTQTPKHLITATGQRVTLRCSPRSGDLSVYWYQQSLDQGLQFLIQYYNGEERAKGNILERFSAQQFPDLHSELNLSSLELGDSALYFCASSVALLNEQGNQETQYFGPGTRLLVL.

The chain has TRBV10-1 and TRBJ2-4; unclear D gene. Trimming took off 0 bases at V and 2 bases at J, with 8 bases between the two ends. The germline gives CDR1 WNHNN, CDR2 SYGVQD (reference sequence). CDR3 length equals 15 residues. This CDR3 reads CASSESLASKNIQYF. The CDR3 DNA reads as TGCGCCAGCAGTGAGTCGTTGGCTTCCAAAAACATTCAGTACTTC.

The chain joins TRBV5-5 to TRBJ2-2; TRBD2 matches 8 bases. This CDR3 spans 14 amino acids. The germline CDR1 and CDR2 sequences are SGHKS and YYEKEE (reference sequence). J was trimmed by 5 bases and V by 6 bases; bases with no gene match: 6. CDR3 sequence (DNA): TGTGCCAGCAACCAACTAGCGGAGACCGGGGAGCTGTTTTTT. It translates to CASNQLAETGELFF. The full variable domain, its missing parts supplied by reference TRBV5-5 and TRBJ2-2, is DAGVTQSPTHLIKTRGQQVTLRCSPISGHKSVSWYQQVLGQGPQFIFQYYEKEERGRGNFPDRFSARQFPNYSSELNVNALLLGDSALYLCASNQLAETGELFFGEGSRLTVL.

V gene TRBV5-5 combines with J gene TRBJ2-7; weak D call: TRBD2 (6 bases). CDR1 and CDR2 (germline): SGHKS, YYEKEE (reference sequence). The CDR3 length is 14 residues. The V gene lost 4 bases and the J gene lost 5 bases, with 16 bases spanning the gap. The CDR3: CASSGRGMHHEQYF. CDR3 sequence (DNA): TGTGCCAGCAGCGGCCGCGGGATGCACCACGAGCAGTACTTC.

The chain joins TRBV7-9 to TRBJ2-1; TRBD2 agrees at 9 bases. The V and J ends lost 2 bases and 8 bases, in that order; junction bases with no gene match: 7. CDR1 SEHNR and CDR2 FQNEAQ come from the germline V gene (reference sequence). There are 15 residues in the CDR3. Here the CDR3 reads CASSLRLAGVYEQFF. The CDR3 region has the DNA TGTGCCAGCAGCTTAAGATTAGCGGGAGTGTATGAGCAGTTCTTC.

With regard to this clone: Its ends do not fully match the called genes, so a read error is possible. This chain joins TRBV4-3 and TRBJ2-7; 8 nucleotides agree with TRBD1. Looked up from germline, CDR1 is LGHNA and CDR2 is YSLEER. This CDR3 has 16 amino acids. This chain's CDR3 is CASSQGPGGDSYEQYF. As DNA, the CDR3 is TGCGCCAGCAGTCAAGGACCAGGGGGCGACTCCTACGAGCAGTACTTC.

CDR3 residues: CASSLFRGVSNQPQHF. The CDR3 nucleotides are TGTGCCAGCAGTTTATTCAGGGGGGTAAGCAATCAGCCCCAGCATTTT. The genes are TRBV28 and TRBJ1-5; TRBD1 matches at 7 bases. Germline V lookup: CDR1 MDHEN, CDR2 SYDVKM. After removal of 1 base from V and 1 base from J, the junction contained 4 bases not matched to a gene. This CDR3 has 16 residues.

This chain links TRBV6-6 with TRBJ2-4, with a weak D call TRBD1 (5 bases). There are 13 residues in the CDR3. With 0 bases removed from V and 8 bases from J, the gap between germline ends came to 8 bases. Germline V gene sequence: CDR1 MNHNY, CDR2 SVGAGI (reference sequence). CDR3 DNA sequence: TGTGCCAGCAGTTACTCGATACAGGACATTCAGTACTTC. Translating it yields CASSYSIQDIQYF.

CDR3 protein: CASSVWVGRLYGYTF. The DNA of the CDR3 is TGCGCCAGCAGTGTCTGGGTAGGCAGGCTCTATGGCTACACCTTC. The chain carries TRBV10-1 and TRBJ1-2; D is uncertain. Trimming stripped 4 bases from V and 4 bases from J, with 16 bases between. From germline, CDR1 is WNHNN and CDR2 SYGVQD (reference sequence). This CDR3 contains 15 residues.

The chain recombines TRBV7-9 with TRBJ1-1; 8 nucleotides align to TRBD1. There are 15 residues in the CDR3. Germline V gene data show CDR1 as SEHNR and CDR2 as FQNEAQ (reference sequence). V shed 5 bases, J shed 3 bases, and the junction held 8 bases outside the gene matches. The CDR3 coding sequence is TGTGCCAGCAGCCGACGACAGGGGTTTGACACTGAAGCTTTCTTT. Protein product: CASSRRQGFDTEAFF.

The V call is TRBV14, the J call TRBJ2-2; D call uncertain. Germline CDR1 reads SGHDN; CDR2 reads FVKESK. There are 17 residues in the CDR3. V gave up 0 bases and J gave up 1 base, with 12 bases separating them. The CDR3 loop reads CASSQDRVWGNTGELFF. DNA for the CDR3: TGTGCCAGCAGCCAAGATCGGGTTTGGGGGAACACCGGGGAGCTGTTTTTT. Looking up the rest from reference TRBV14 and TRBJ2-2 gives the full variable domain: EAGVTQFPSHSVIEKGQTVTLRCDPISGHDNLYWYRRVMGKEIKFLLHFVKESKQDESGMPNNRFLAERTGGTYSTLKVQPAELEDSGVYFCASSQDRVWGNTGELFFGEGSRLTVL.

A note on this clone: Other DNA variants within this sample encode the same CDR3. The genes are TRBV7-9 and TRBJ2-7, with D unclear. This CDR3 has 13 residues. Germline V CDR1 and CDR2: SEHNR, FQNEAQ (reference sequence). With 5 bases removed from V and 0 bases from J, the gap between germline ends came to 8 bases. CDR3 nucleotides: TGTGCCAGCAGCCCCTCAACCTCCTACGAGCAGTACTTC. Protein product: CASSPSTSYEQYF.